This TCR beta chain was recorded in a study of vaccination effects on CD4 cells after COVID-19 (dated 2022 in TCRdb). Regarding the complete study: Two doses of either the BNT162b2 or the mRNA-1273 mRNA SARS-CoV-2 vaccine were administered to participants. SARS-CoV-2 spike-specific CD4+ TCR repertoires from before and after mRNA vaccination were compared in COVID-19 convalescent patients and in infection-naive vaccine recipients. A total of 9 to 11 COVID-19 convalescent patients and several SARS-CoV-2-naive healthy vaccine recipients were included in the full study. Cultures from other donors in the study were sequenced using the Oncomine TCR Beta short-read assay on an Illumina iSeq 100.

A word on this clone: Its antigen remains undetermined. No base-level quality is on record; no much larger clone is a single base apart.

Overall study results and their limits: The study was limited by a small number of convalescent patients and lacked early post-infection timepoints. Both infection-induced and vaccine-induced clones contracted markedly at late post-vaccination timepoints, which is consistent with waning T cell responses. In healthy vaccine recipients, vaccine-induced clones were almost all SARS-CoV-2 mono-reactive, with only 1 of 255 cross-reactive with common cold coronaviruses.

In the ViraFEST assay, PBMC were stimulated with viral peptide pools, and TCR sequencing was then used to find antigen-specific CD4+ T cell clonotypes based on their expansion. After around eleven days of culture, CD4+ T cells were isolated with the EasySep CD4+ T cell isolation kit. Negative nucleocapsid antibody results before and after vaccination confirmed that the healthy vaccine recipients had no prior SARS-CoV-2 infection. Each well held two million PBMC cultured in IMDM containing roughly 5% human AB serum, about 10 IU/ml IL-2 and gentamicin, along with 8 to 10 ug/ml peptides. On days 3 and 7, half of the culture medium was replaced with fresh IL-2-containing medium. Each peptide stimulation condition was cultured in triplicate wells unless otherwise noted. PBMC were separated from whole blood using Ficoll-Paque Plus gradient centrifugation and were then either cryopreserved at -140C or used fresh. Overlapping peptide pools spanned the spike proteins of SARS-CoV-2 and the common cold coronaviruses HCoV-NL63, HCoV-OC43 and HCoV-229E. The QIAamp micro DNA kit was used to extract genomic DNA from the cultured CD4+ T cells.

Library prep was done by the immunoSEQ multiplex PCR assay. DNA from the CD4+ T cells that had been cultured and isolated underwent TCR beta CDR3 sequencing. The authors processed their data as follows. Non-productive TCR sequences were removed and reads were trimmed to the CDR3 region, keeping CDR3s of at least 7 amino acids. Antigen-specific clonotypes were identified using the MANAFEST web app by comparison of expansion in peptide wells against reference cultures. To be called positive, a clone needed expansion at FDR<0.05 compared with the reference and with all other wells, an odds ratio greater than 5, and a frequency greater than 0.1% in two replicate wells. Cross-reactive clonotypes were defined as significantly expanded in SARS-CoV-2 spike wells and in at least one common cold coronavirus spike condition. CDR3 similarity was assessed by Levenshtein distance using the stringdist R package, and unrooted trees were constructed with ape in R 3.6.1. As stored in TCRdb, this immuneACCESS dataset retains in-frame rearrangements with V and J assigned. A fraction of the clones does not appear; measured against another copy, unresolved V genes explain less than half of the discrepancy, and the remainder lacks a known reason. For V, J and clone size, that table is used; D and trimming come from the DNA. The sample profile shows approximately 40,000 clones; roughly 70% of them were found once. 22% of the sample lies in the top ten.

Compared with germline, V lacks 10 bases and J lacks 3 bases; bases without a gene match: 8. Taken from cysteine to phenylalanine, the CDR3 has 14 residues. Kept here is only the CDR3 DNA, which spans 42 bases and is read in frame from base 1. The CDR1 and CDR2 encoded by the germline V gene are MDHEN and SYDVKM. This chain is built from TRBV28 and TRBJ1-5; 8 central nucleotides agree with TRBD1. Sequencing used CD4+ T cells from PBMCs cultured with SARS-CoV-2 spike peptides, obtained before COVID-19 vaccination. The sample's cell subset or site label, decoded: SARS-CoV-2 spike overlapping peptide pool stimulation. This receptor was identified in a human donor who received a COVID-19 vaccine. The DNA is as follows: TGTGCCACTCGGGACAGGAGATTCAATCAGCCCCAGCATTTT. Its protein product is CATRDRRFNQPQHF.